Sequencing of this T cell receptor (beta chain) was carried out in a study of blood T cell repertoires in COVID-19. Study-wide context: COVID-19 samples, acute and convalescent, were from the United States, Italy and Spain. In each case, the material was cDNA or gDNA derived from T cells, B-cell-depleted T cells, or PBMCs.

CDR1 is SEHNR, CDR2 FQNEAQ, per germline (reference sequence). The ends were cut back, 6 bases at V and 1 base at J, with 12 bases in the middle. This CDR3 comprises 14 residues. Profiled with immunoSEQ multiplex PCR; TCRdb holds only in-frame clones, not every one. Among 200,000 or so clones, 88% were seen once, and the ten largest hold 1.7%. The chain couples TRBV7-9 to TRBJ2-5; maybe TRBD2 (6 bases). The material sequenced was peripheral blood. The origin of this receptor is a man between 65 and 85 years old with acute or convalescent COVID-19. The CDR3 loop reads CASRRGSGQETQYF. CDR3 coding DNA: TGTGCCAGCAGAAGGGGTAGCGGCCAAGAGACCCAGTACTTC.